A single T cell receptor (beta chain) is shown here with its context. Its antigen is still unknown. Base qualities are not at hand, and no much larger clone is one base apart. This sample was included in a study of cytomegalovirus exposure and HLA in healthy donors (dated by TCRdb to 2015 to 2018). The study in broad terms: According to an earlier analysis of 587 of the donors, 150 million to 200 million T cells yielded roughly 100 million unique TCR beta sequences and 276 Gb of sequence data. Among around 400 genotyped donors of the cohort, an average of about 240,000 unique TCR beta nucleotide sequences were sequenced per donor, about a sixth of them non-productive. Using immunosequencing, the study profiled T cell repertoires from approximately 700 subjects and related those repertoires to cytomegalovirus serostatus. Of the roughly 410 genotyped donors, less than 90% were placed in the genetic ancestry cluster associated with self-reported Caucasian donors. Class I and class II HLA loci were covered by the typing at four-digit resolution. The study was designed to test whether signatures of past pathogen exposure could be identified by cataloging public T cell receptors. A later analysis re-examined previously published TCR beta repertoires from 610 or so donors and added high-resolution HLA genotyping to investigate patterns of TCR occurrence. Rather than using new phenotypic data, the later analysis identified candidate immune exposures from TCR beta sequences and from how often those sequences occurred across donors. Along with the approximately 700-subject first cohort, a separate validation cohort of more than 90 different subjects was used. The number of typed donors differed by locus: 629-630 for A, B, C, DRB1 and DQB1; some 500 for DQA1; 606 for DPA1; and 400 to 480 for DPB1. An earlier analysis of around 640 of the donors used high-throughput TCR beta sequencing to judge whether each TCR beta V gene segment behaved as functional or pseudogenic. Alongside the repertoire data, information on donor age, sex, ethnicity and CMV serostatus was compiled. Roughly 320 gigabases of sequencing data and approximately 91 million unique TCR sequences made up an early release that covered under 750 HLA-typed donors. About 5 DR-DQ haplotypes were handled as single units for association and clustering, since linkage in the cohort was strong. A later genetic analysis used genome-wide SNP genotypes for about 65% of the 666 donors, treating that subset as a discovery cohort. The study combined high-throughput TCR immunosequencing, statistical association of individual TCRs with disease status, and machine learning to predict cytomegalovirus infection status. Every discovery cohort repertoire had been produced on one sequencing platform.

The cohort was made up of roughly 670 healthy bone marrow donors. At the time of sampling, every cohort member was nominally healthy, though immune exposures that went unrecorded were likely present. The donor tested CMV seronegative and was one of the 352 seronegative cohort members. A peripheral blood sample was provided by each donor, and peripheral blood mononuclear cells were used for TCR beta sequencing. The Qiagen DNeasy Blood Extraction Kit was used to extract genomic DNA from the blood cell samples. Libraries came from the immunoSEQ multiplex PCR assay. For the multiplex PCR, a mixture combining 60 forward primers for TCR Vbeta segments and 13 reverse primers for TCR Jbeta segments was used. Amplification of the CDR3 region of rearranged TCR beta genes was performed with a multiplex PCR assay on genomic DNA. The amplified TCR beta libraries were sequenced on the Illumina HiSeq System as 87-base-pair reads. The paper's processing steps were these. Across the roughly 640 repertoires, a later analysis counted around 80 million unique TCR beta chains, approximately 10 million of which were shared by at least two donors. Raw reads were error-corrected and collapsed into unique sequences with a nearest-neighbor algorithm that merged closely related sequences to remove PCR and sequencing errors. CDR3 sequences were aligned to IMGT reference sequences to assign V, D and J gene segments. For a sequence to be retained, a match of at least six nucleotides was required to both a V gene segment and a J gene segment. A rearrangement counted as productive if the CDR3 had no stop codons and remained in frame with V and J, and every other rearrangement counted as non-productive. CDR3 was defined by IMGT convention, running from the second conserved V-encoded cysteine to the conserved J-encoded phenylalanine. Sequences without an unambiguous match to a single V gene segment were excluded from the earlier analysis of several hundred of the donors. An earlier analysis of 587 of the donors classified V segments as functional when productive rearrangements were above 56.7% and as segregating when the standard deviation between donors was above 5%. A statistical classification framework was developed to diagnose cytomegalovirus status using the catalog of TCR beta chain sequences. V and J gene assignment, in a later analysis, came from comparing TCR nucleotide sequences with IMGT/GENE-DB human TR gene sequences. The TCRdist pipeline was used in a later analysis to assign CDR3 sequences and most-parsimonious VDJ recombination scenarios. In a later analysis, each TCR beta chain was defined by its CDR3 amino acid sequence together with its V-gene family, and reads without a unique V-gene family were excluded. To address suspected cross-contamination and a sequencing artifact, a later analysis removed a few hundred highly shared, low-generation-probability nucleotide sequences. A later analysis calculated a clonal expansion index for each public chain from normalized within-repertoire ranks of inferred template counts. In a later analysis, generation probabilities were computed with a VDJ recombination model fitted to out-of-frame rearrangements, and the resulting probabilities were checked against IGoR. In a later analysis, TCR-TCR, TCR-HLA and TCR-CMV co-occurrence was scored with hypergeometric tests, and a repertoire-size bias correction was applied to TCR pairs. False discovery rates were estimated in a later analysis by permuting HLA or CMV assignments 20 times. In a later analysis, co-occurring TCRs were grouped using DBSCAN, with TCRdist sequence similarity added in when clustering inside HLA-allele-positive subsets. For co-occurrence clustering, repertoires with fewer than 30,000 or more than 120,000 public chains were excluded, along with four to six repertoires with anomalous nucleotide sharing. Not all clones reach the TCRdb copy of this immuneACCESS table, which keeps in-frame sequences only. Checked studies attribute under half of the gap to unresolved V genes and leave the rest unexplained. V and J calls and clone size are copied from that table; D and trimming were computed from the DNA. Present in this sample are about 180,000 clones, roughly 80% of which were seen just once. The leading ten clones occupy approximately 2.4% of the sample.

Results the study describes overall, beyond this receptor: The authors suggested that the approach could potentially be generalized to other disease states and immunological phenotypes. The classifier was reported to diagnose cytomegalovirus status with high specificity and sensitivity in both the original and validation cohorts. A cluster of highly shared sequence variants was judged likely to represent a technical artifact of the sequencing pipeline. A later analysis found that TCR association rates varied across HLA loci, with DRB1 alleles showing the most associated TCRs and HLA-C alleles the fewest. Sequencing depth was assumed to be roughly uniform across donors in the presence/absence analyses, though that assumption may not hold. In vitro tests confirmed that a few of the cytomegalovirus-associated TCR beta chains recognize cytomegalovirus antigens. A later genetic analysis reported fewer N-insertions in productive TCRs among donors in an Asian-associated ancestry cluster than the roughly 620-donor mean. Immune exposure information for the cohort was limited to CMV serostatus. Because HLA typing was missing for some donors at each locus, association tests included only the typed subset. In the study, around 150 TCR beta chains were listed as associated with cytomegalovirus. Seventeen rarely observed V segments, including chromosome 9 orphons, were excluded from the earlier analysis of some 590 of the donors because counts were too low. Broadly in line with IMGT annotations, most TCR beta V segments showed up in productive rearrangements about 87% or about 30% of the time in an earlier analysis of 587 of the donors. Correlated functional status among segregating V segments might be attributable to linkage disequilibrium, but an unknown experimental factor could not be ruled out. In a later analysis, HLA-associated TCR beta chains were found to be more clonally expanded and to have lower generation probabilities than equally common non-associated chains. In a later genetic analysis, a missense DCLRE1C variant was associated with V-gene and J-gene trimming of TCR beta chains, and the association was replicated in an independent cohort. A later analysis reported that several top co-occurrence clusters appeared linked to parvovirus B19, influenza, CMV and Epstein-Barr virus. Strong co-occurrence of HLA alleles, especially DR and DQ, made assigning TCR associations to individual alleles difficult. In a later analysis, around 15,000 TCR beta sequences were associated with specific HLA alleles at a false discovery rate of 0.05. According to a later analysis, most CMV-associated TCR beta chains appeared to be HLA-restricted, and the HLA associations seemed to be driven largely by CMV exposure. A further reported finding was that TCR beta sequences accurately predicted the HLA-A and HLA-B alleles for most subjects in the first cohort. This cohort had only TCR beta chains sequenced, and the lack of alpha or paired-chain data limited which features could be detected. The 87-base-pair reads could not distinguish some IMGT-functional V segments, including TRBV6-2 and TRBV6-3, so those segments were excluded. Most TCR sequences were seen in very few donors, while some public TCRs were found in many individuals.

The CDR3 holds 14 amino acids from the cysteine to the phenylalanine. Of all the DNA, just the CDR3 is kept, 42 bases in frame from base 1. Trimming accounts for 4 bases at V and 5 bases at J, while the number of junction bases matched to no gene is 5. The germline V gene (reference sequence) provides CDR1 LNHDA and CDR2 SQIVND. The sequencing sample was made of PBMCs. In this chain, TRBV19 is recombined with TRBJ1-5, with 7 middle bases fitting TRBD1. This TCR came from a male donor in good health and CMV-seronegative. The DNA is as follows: TGTGCCAGTAGTAACAGGGGTTTTGATCAGCCCCAGCATTTT. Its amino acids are CASSNRGFDQPQHF.